Below, 15 T cell receptor beta chains from the same sample are listed, as sequenced in a study of identical twins. One entry per CDR3 protein results from TCRdb running MiXCR on the 5' RACE reads. The sample carries over 550,000 distinct CDR3 sequences, roughly 7.1% recorded once. This sample also appeared in a second study, on yellow fever vaccine responses in identical twins.

Sequencing was performed on PBMCs. These receptors originate from a woman aged 18-30 years in good health.

This clonotype showed up many times. The rearrangement links TRBV28 to TRBJ1-6, with D possibly matching TRBD1 (5 bases). The CDR3 length is 15 residues. The V gene lost 7 bases and the J gene lost 7 bases, with 17 bases spanning the gap. Germline V gene sequence: CDR1 MDHEN, CDR2 SYDVKM. CDR3 DNA sequence: TGTGCCAGCATCGAGGTAGGGGTAGGAAATTCACCCCTCCACTTT. Its protein is CASIEVGVGNSPLHF.

This clonotype was seen only a few times. The chain links TRBV7-2 to TRBJ2-1, with 7 bases identical to TRBD2. V was pared by 0 bases and J by 0 bases, with 5 bases of the junction left unmatched. The CDR3 consists of 17 residues. In germline, CDR1 is SGHTA, CDR2 FQGNSA. For the CDR3, the DNA is TGTGCCAGCAGCTTAGCGGGCGGGGGTTACTCCTACAATGAGCAGTTCTTC. Its protein is CASSLAGGGYSYNEQFF.

This clonotype was seen only a few times. The rearrangement joins TRBV7-3 to TRBJ2-3; D possibly matches TRBD1 or TRBD2 (5 bases each). Trimming removed 1 base from V and 6 bases from J, with 14 bases in between. Germline V gene data show CDR1 as SGHTA and CDR2 as FQGTGA. This CDR3 contains 15 residues. The CDR3 nucleotides read TGTGCCAGCAGCTTAATAGGGGCAGGGACCGATACGCAGTATTTT. Translated, it gives CASSLIGAGTDTQYF.

The chain has TRBV5-6 and TRBJ2-5; tentatively, D is TRBD1 (5 bases). V was pared by 3 bases and J by 2 bases, with 5 bases between. Germline V gene sequence: CDR1 SGHDT, CDR2 YYEEEE. The CDR3 has 12 amino acids. CDR3 in DNA: TGTGCCAGCAGCTGGACACAAGAGACCCAGTACTTC. This sequence encodes CASSWTQETQYF.

This clonotype was seen ten or more times. The rearrangement uses TRBV7-6 and TRBJ1-2; no definite D call. This CDR3 comprises 14 residues. V lost 0 bases and J 3 bases, leaving 8 bases between the germline ends. The germline gives CDR1 SGHVS, CDR2 FNYEAQ. The CDR3 loop reads CASSLAGPDYGYTF. DNA of the CDR3: TGTGCCAGCAGCTTAGCAGGGCCGGACTATGGCTACACCTTC.

The genes are TRBV20-1 and TRBJ2-5; TRBD2 agrees at 14 bases. V lost 6 bases to trimming and J lost 0 bases; unmatched junction nucleotides: 3. The CDR3 has 15 residues. Germline V lookup: CDR1 DFQATT, CDR2 SNEGSKA (reference sequence). In DNA form, the CDR3 reads TGCAGTGCCCGGGGACTAGCGGGGGACCAAGAGACCCAGTACTTC. It translates to CSARGLAGDQETQYF.

The CDR3 reads CSVGASETQYF. The CDR3 DNA reads as TGCAGCGTTGGGGCTTCGGAGACCCAGTACTTC. The chain links TRBV29-1 to TRBJ2-5; the D is unclear. V was pared by 4 bases and J by 5 bases, with 8 bases between. Germline V gene lookup returns CDR1 SQVTM and CDR2 ANQGSEA. This CDR3 contains 11 residues.

The V and J genes are TRBV18 and TRBJ1-5, with a tentative D call TRBD1 (6 bases). Trimming pared 4 bases from V and 0 bases from J, leaving 13 bases between. Germline loops: CDR1 KGHSH, CDR2 LQKENI. The CDR3 sequence is 16 residues long. This chain's CDR3 is CASSLTGKVSNQPQHF. CDR3 nucleotides: TGTGCCAGCTCACTTACAGGGAAGGTTAGCAATCAGCCCCAGCATTTT.

This clonotype was counted a few times. The chain combines TRBV3-1 with TRBJ1-6; 9 nucleotides align to TRBD1. Germline lookup yields CDR1 LGHDT and CDR2 YNNKEL (reference sequence). This CDR3 is 17 amino acids long. J lost 8 bases, V lost 3 bases, and 11 bases had no gene match. CDR3 sequence reads: CASSHRLTGGAYSPLHF. DNA of the CDR3: TGTGCCAGCAGCCATCGCCTTACAGGGGGCGCATATTCACCCCTCCACTTT. Variable domain in full (rest from reference TRBV3-1 and TRBJ1-6): DTAVSQTPKYLVTQMGNDKSIKCEQNLGHDTMYWYKQDSKKFLKIMFSYNNKELIINETVPNRFSPKSPDKAHLNLHINSLELGDSAVYFCASSHRLTGGAYSPLHFGNGTRLTVT.

This clonotype was seen many times. The chain carries TRBV18 and TRBJ2-2; D is undetermined. The CDR3 spans 12 residues. CDR1 KGHSH and CDR2 LQKENI come from the germline V gene. Trimming took 3 bases from V and 10 from J, leaving 9 bases between them. The CDR3 bases are TGTGCCAGCTCACCGGCGATTCAGGAGCTGTTTTTT. It is translated as CASSPAIQELFF.

At least ten counts were recorded for this clonotype. This chain's CDR3 is CASSWWGQTTDTQYF. Here the CDR3 DNA reads TGTGCCAGCAGTTGGTGGGGACAGACCACAGATACGCAGTATTTT. The V and J genes are TRBV27 and TRBJ2-3; TRBD1 matches at 7 bases. The V gene end was trimmed by 4 bases and the J gene end by 2 bases; junction bases not matched to a gene: 6. The germline V gene has CDR1 MNHEY and CDR2 SMNVEV (reference sequence). There are 15 residues in the CDR3.

This clonotype has only a few counts. The V call is TRBV11-2, the J call TRBJ1-5, with TRBD1 as a possible D gene (6 bases). CDR1 is SGHAT and CDR2 is FQNNGV in the germline V gene. CDR3 length: 19 residues. Trimming took off 1 base at V and 0 bases at J, with 19 bases between the two ends. The CDR3: CASSLGAGRGLYSNQPQHF. CDR3 coding DNA: TGTGCCAGCAGCTTAGGTGCGGGCAGGGGCCTATATAGCAATCAGCCCCAGCATTTT.

This clonotype was detected ten times or more. V usage is TRBV12-5 and J usage is TRBJ1-1; D gene uncertain. V lost 5 bases and J 8 bases, leaving 12 bases between the germline ends. CDR1 is LGHNT and CDR2 is FRNRAP in the germline V gene. There are 12 residues in the CDR3. CDR3 loop: CASGPHGGEAFF. The CDR3 region has the DNA TGTGCTAGTGGTCCGCACGGTGGGGAAGCTTTCTTT.

At least ten counts were recorded for this clonotype. The chain joins TRBV7-2 to TRBJ1-5; a weak D match, TRBD1 (6 bases). Germline CDR1 reads SGHTA; CDR2 reads FQGNSA. The V end lost 2 bases, the J end lost 7 bases, and 15 bases lay between the germline ends. This CDR3 is 15 amino acids long. The CDR3 DNA sequence: TGTGCCAGCAGCTTATGGGCAGGGGTAGAACAGCCCCAGCATTTT. The encoded protein is CASSLWAGVEQPQHF.

The rearrangement uses TRBV7-9 and TRBJ1-1; TRBD1 aligns across 10 bases. The length of the CDR3 is 17 residues. J gave up 4 bases and V 1 base, and 9 bases lay outside the gene matches. Germline values: CDR1 SEHNR, CDR2 FQNEAQ (reference sequence). DNA of the CDR3: TGTGCCAGCAGCTTAGGACAGGGGGCGAAATTGGGCACTGAAGCTTTCTTT. This translates into CASSLGQGAKLGTEAFF.